The clone carrying this T cell receptor beta chain is deemed medium-sized. These data belong to a study of T-cell memory formation after mild COVID-19. TCRdb re-analysed the 5' RACE reads in MiXCR, keeping a single row per CDR3 protein. The profile covers roughly 190,000 distinct CDR3 sequences, with 18% appearing a single time and approximately 2.4% taken by the ten largest. The source of this sequence is an adult woman who had mild COVID-19 (a few samples of this study predate the infection). Cell type and time point are not known. The sample consisted of PBMCs or a T cell subset sorted from them (not recorded which).

The CDR3: CSARDPWGTPGDYGYTF. The CDR3 coding sequence is TGCAGTGCTAGAGATCCCTGGGGAACCCCCGGTGACTATGGCTACACCTTC. V is TRBV20-1 and J is TRBJ1-2, with D hard to call. The CDR3 is made up of 17 amino acids. CDR1 DFQATT and CDR2 SNEGSKA come from the germline V gene (reference sequence). V was cut by 0 bases and J by 3 bases, with 20 bases left in between.